This TCR beta chain was identified during a study of blood T cells in healthy people across ages (dated by TCRdb to between 2014 and 2017). For the study in its entirety: In model experiments, template switching captured roughly one uniquely barcoded TCR beta cDNA molecule for every two T cells. The study analyzed two additional independent replicas of 1 million unique cDNA reads from the same blood draw for two donors, one aged 18 to 30 and one aged 80 or older. To track age-related changes in TCR beta repertoire diversity, the study relied on deep sequencing normalized with unique cDNA molecular identifiers. To avoid experimental bias, donors of different ages were distributed randomly across sequencing lanes. The donors were divided into four age groups: young (average about 15 years), middle-aged (approximately 39), aged (about 60) and long-lived (about 80). What the study reported, not specific to this receptor: As age increased, observed TCR beta diversity per million T cells dropped in a roughly linear way, and a significant reduction was already evident by age about 36. Compared with the aged group, the long-lived group had more naive CD4+ T cells, fewer expanded clones and increased TCR diversity, a pattern suggesting age selection. The percentage of naive T cells measured by flow cytometry correlated strongly with observed TCR beta diversity. The CMV infection status of donors was not known, potentially confounding age-related changes in expanded clonotypes. Total diversity estimates from one million sequenced T cells were considered lower bounds and underestimates. Bulk unsorted PBMC profiling prevented conclusive comparison of naive and antigen-experienced compartments.

This clonotype showed up just a few times. The antigen this receptor binds is unknown. Within one base of it there is no much larger clone, and no base qualities were kept. The library was obtained by 5' RACE. The data were produced on an Illumina HiSeq 2500. A second PCR of about 6 to 12 cycles was run with a J-beta primer mix and a sample-barcoded 5' primer. Each TCR beta cDNA molecule received a unique molecular identifier from a template-switch 5' adaptor carrying 12 random nucleotides. At least 2.5 million CDR3-containing paired-end reads were obtained from each sample. First-strand cDNA was synthesized from all RNA with the Mint cDNA synthesis kit, primed by a TRBC-specific oligonucleotide. Following uracil-DNA glycosylase treatment, all cDNA underwent a first 18-cycle PCR with the universal primers M1SS and BC2_uni_R. In the source study's methods: For normalization, 1 million high-quality reads, each with a distinct molecular identifier, were randomly selected from each sample. Reads with shared molecular identifiers were discarded instead of being binned into consensus sequences. MiTCR, set to a Q25 quality threshold and the strictest error-elimination algorithm, was used for CDR3 identification, clonotype clustering and error correction. A nonparametric unseen species model with Euler transformation was used to estimate a lower bound on total TCR beta diversity. The public reads were run again by TCRdb, first through fastp at Q25 and then through MiXCR, and only productive beta chains were kept. Every entry covers one CDR3 protein and lists the most common genes and DNA from its rows. In this record, the V and J calls reflect TCRdb's handling and not the investigators' own analysis. A total of approximately 850,000 distinct CDR3 sequences appear in this sample, 40% to 50% of them only once. Roughly 18% of the sample belongs to the ten largest clones.

The donors were roughly 40 Caucasian individuals from Russia, aged roughly 6 to 100 years, who were systemically healthy. Around 9.9 milliliters of peripheral blood were collected from each donor into EDTA-treated Vacutainer tubes. Ficoll-Paque density-gradient centrifugation was used to isolate PBMCs, with at least 6.5 million per sample. Trizol reagent was used to extract total RNA from PBMCs, with at least 6 micrograms per sample. The percentages of naive CD45RAhigh/CD27high T cells were determined by flow cytometry on a PBMC aliquot from every donor. A distance of 7 bases separates the germline ends of V and J, which lose 4 bases and 7 bases respectively. Sequences MGHDK (CDR1) and SYGVNS (CDR2) are obtained from the germline V gene. Counted from cysteine to phenylalanine, this CDR3 has 11 amino acids. The only DNA kept is the CDR3, 33 bases in frame from the first base.

The sequenced sample was blood. The chain was built from TRBV25-1 and TRBJ1-1; no D gene can be assigned with confidence. The receptor was isolated from a man in his 60s in good health. The bases read TGTGCCAGCAGTGGAGGAATTGAAGCTTTCTTT. This gives the protein CASSGGIEAFF.